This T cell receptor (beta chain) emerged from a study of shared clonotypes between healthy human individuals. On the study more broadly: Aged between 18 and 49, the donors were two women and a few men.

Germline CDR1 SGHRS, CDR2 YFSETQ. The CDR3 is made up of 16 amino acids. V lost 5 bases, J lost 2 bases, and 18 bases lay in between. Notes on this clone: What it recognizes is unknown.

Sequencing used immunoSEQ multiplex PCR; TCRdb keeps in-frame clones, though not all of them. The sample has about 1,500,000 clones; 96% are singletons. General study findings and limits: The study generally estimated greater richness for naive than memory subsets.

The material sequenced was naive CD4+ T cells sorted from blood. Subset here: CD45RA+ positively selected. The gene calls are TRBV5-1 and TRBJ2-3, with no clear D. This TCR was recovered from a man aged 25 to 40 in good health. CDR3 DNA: TGCGCCAGCAGGGGAATGCCTCAAGGCACCACAGATACGCAGTATTTT. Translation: CASRGMPQGTTDTQYF. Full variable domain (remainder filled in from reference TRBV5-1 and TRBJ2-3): KAGVTQTPRYLIKTRGQQVTLSCSPISGHRSVSWYQQTPGQGLQFLFEYFSETQRNKGNFPGRFSGRQFSNSRSEMNVSTLELGDSALYLCASRGMPQGTTDTQYFGPGTRLTVL.